These 25 T cell receptor beta chains came from one sample sequenced in a study of blood T cell repertoires in COVID-19. This table comes from immunoSEQ multiplex PCR, and its TCRdb copy is limited to in-frame clones, with some not included. The table lists about 180,000 clones, approximately 78% of them singletons. What was sequenced was peripheral blood. These receptors were obtained from an elderly woman with COVID-19, enrolled during active disease.

The count of this clone is one. V is TRBV5-1 and J is TRBJ2-3; D might be TRBD1 (6 bases). V shed 0 bases and J shed 5 bases, with 10 bases lying between them. The CDR3 is made up of 14 amino acids. Germline-derived CDR1 and CDR2 are SGHRS and YFSETQ. The CDR3 loop reads CASSLGQGIDTQYF. Here the CDR3 DNA reads TGCGCCAGCAGCTTGGGGCAGGGGATAGATACGCAGTATTTT.

Only one count was recorded for this clone. The chain recombines TRBV11-3 with TRBJ2-7; the D is unclear. This CDR3 is built from 15 residues. V was pared by 5 bases and J by 2 bases, with 16 bases between. Germline values: CDR1 SGHNT, CDR2 YENEEA. The CDR3 loop reads CASSPYPRVAYEQYF. The CDR3 DNA reads as TGTGCCAGCAGCCCTTACCCCCGGGTCGCCTACGAGCAGTACTTC.

The rearrangement links TRBV24-1 to TRBJ2-3; no definite D call. Looked up from germline, CDR1 is KGHDR and CDR2 is SFDVKD. V lost 4 bases, J lost 0 bases, and 16 bases lay in between. The CDR3 is 17 amino acids. CDR3 nucleotide sequence: TGTGCCACCAGTGACCATAGAGAGGCGTTTAGCACAGATACGCAGTATTTT. Translation: CATSDHREAFSTDTQYF.

The J gene is TRBJ2-1, the V gene TRBV4-1; 12 positions match TRBD2. The length of the CDR3 is 18 residues. Losses at the gene ends were 0 bases for V and 7 bases for J; bases not matched to a gene: 10. CDR1 is MGHRA, CDR2 YSYEKL, per germline. The DNA of the CDR3 is TGCGCCAGCAGCCAAGACCCCCCCCTAGCGGGGGGGCGTAATGAGCAGTTCTTC. It codes for CASSQDPPLAGGRNEQFF.

The chain couples TRBV27 to TRBJ2-3; TRBD2 is a possible D gene (7 bases). The CDR3 has 14 residues. The V and J ends lost 3 bases and 2 bases respectively, with 9 bases between them. Germline CDR1 reads MNHEY; CDR2 reads SMNVEV (reference sequence). In nucleotides, the CDR3 is TGTGCCAGCAGTTTCGCGGGGGCCACAGATACGCAGTATTTT. It codes for CASSFAGATDTQYF.

The chain joins TRBV6-5 to TRBJ1-6; D is unclear. Germline V gives CDR1 MNHEY, CDR2 SVGAGI. Trimming took 8 bases from V and 10 from J, leaving 15 bases between them. This CDR3 has 13 amino acids. CDR3 DNA sequence: TGTGCCAGCGCGAACGCCGGGTGGTCACCCCTCCACTTT. Translation gives CASANAGWSPLHF.

The chain links TRBV29-1 to TRBJ1-3; D is possibly TRBD1 (6 bases). V shed 6 bases and J shed 0 bases, with 9 bases lying between them. CDR1 and CDR2 (germline): SQVTM, ANQGSEA. The CDR3 is 13 amino acids. CDR3 nucleotides: TGCAGCGTAGGACAGAGCTCTGGAAACACCATATATTTT. This codes for CSVGQSSGNTIYF.

Worth noting for this clone: The sample has other DNA sequences that encode this CDR3 too. This chain uses TRBV20-1 with TRBJ1-2, with unresolved D. Germline V CDR1 and CDR2: DFQATT, SNEGSKA (reference sequence). This CDR3 contains 11 residues. Deletions cut 6 bases from V and 5 bases from J, with 10 bases between. This CDR3 reads CSARRDYGYTF. The DNA for the CDR3 is TGCAGTGCGAGAAGAGATTATGGCTACACCTTC.

V is TRBV7-9 and J is TRBJ1-4; D perhaps matches TRBD1 (6 bases). CDR1 is SEHNR and CDR2 is FQNEAQ in the germline V gene (reference sequence). The V gene lost 4 bases and the J gene lost 2 bases, with 20 bases spanning the gap. This CDR3 is 18 amino acids long. The CDR3 reads CASSSRQASFYTNEKLFF. As DNA, the CDR3 is TGTGCCAGCAGCTCTCGACAGGCCAGCTTTTATACTAATGAAAAACTGTTTTTT.

V gene TRBV4-1 combines with J gene TRBJ1-4; D gene ambiguous. The V end lost 0 bases, the J end lost 3 bases, and 20 bases lay between the germline ends. The CDR3 spans 19 residues. Germline V lookup: CDR1 MGHRA, CDR2 YSYEKL. The CDR3 region is CASSQDLSGLGGPNEKLFF. CDR3 nucleotides: TGCGCCAGCAGCCAAGATCTTTCTGGGTTGGGAGGGCCTAATGAAAAACTGTTTTTT.

This chain joins TRBV2 and TRBJ1-1; 8 bases agree with TRBD1. V shed 5 bases and J 5 bases; nucleotides not matched to a gene: 7. This CDR3 comprises 14 residues. Germline V lookup: CDR1 SNHLY, CDR2 FYNNEI. The CDR3 is CASSWTGMGTEAFF. In nucleotides, the CDR3 is TGTGCCAGCAGTTGGACAGGGATGGGTACTGAAGCTTTCTTT.

This chain connects TRBV12-3 or TRBV12-4 to TRBJ2-3, with D possibly matching TRBD2 (5 bases). The CDR3 has 12 amino acids. V was shortened by 3 bases and J by 4 bases, with 5 bases between the two germline ends. CDR3 sequence: CASSFGADTQYF. The CDR3 coding sequence is TGTGCCAGCAGTTTCGGGGCAGATACGCAGTATTTT.

This chain joins TRBV3-1 (or the pseudogene TRBV3-2) and TRBJ2-3, with 8 bases identical to TRBD2. CDR3 length equals 16 residues. The germline CDR1 and CDR2 sequences are LGHDT and YNNKEL (reference sequence). The V gene end was trimmed by 2 bases and the J gene end by 0 bases; junction bases not matched to a gene: 4. The CDR3 region is CASSQTLAASTDTQYF. As DNA, the CDR3 is TGTGCCAGCAGCCAAACACTAGCGGCAAGCACAGATACGCAGTATTTT.

The V call is TRBV5-4, the J call TRBJ1-2, with D hard to call. The ends were cut back, 3 bases at V and 4 bases at J, with 10 bases in the middle. This CDR3 has 13 amino acids. The germline V gene encodes CDR1 SGHNT and CDR2 YYREEE (reference sequence). The CDR3 nucleotides read TGTGCCAGCAGCTCGGAGAGATTCTATGGCTACACCTTC. Its translation: CASSSERFYGYTF.

This chain joins TRBV28 and TRBJ1-1, with D tentatively TRBD1 (6 bases). V was cut by 6 bases and J by 1 base, with 21 bases left in between. Per germline, CDR1 MDHEN and CDR2 SYDVKM. CDR3 length: 17 amino acids. The CDR3 coding sequence is TGTGCCAGCAGGGACCCACAGGGAATAACAGAGAACACTGAAGCTTTCTTT. It is translated as CASRDPQGITENTEAFF.

In the case of this clone: The junction differs from germline at one of its ends, possibly a read error. V usage is TRBV4-2 and J usage is TRBJ2-3, with 10 positions matching TRBD2. Per germline, CDR1 LGHNA and CDR2 YNFKEQ. The CDR3 covers 17 residues. CDR3 nucleotide sequence: TGTGCCAGCAGTCAAGGACCACTAGCGGGATTCACAGATACGCAGTATTTT. Its translation is CASSQGPLAGFTDTQYF.

The V and J genes are TRBV13 and TRBJ1-1, with a weak D call TRBD1 (6 bases). Germline V CDR1 and CDR2: PRHDT, FYEKMQ (reference sequence). The CDR3 is made up of 14 amino acids. Trimming took 5 bases from V and 6 from J, leaving 16 bases between them. The DNA of the CDR3 is TGTGCCAGCAGCGCCGGGACAACCTTTTCTGAAGCTTTCTTT. It encodes CASSAGTTFSEAFF.

The count of this clone is one. The V and J genes are TRBV7-9 and TRBJ2-3; 8 bases are a match to TRBD2. Trimming removed 6 bases from V and 4 bases from J; junction bases left unmatched: 3. The CDR3 sequence is 13 residues long. CDR1 and CDR2 (germline): SEHNR, FQNEAQ (reference sequence). CDR3 coding DNA: TGTGCCAGCAGAGGGACTAGGTCAGATACGCAGTATTTT. Protein product: CASRGTRSDTQYF. The full variable domain, in which reference TRBV7-9 and TRBJ2-3 provide the parts outside the CDR3, is DTGVSQNPRHKITKRGQNVTFRCDPISEHNRLYWYRQTLGQGPEFLTYFQNEAQLEKSRLLSDRFSAERPKGSFSTLEIQRTEQGDSAMYLCASRGTRSDTQYFGPGTRLTVL.

V and J are TRBV12-3 or TRBV12-4 and TRBJ1-2; D ambiguous. The ends were cut back, 6 bases at V and 8 bases at J, with 13 bases in the middle. The CDR3 is 12 amino acids. The CDR3, as DNA: TGTGCCAGCAGGAGGGAATTAGACGGCTACACCTTC. This encodes CASRRELDGYTF.

This clone was found many times. This chain uses TRBV2 with TRBJ2-7; tentative D call: TRBD1 (5 bases). V was trimmed by 2 bases and J by 3 bases, leaving 11 bases between them. The CDR3 loop spans 14 amino acids. Germline CDR1 SNHLY, CDR2 FYNNEI. CDR3 region: CASSESWQGYEQYF. The CDR3 region has the DNA TGTGCCAGCAGTGAATCTTGGCAGGGCTACGAGCAGTACTTC.

Only one count was recorded for this clone. This chain links TRBV10-3 with TRBJ1-6; 8 positions match TRBD1. Germline-derived CDR1 and CDR2 are ENHRY and SYGVKD. V was pared by 3 bases and J by 3 bases, with 1 base of the junction left unmatched. The CDR3 spans 15 residues. CDR3 DNA sequence: TGTGCCATCAGTGACAGGGGGCTCTATAATTCACCCCTCCACTTT. Amino acids: CAISDRGLYNSPLHF.

The chain uses TRBV5-1 and TRBJ2-1, with 13 bases identical to TRBD2. CDR3 length equals 17 residues. V shed 0 bases and J 8 bases; nucleotides not matched to a gene: 8. From germline, CDR1 is SGHRS and CDR2 YFSETQ. In DNA form, the CDR3 reads TGCGCCAGCAGCTTGGGACTAGCGGGAGGTCCCCGCCATGAGCAGTTCTTC. Its translation is CASSLGLAGGPRHEQFF.

The chain links TRBV2 to TRBJ1-4, with D possibly TRBD1 on 6 matching bases. Per the germline V gene, CDR1 is SNHLY and CDR2 is FYNNEI. Trimming removed 6 bases at V and 2 bases at J, with 10 bases between. The CDR3 sequence is 14 residues long. The CDR3 region has the DNA TGTGCCAGCAGCCTAGGGGGTACTAATGAAAAACTGTTTTTT. Translating it yields CASSLGGTNEKLFF.

The genes are TRBV13 and TRBJ2-7, with 7 positions matching TRBD2. Germline CDR1 and CDR2: PRHDT and FYEKMQ (reference sequence). V shed 3 bases and J 3 bases; nucleotides not matched to a gene: 5. The CDR3 extends over 14 amino acids. Written as DNA, the CDR3 is TGTGCCAGCAGCTTTCGGCGGGAGAGCTACGAGCAGTACTTC. Encoded protein: CASSFRRESYEQYF.

The gene calls are TRBV14 and TRBJ2-7, with 12 bases matching TRBD2. The V gene's germline CDR1 is SGHDN and CDR2 FVKESK. The CDR3 has 15 amino acids. V was clipped by 4 bases and J by 3 bases; unmatched bases: 4. The CDR3, as DNA: TGTGCCAGCAGCCCCGGACTAGCGGGGAGCTACGAGCAGTACTTC. Encoded protein: CASSPGLAGSYEQYF.